What follows are 4 T cell receptor beta chains derived from one specimen sequenced in a study of T cell changes during pregnancy in multiple sclerosis. The repertoire was sequenced with immunoSEQ multiplex PCR; TCRdb's copy has only in-frame clones and lacks some. Of 25,000 to 35,000 clones listed, 85% to 90% are singletons. The sequenced sample was CD8+ T cells from peripheral blood mononuclear cells, obtained in the second trimester of pregnancy. The receptors here all came from a female donor with multiple sclerosis, enrolled in a pregnancy study.

This chain connects TRBV28 to TRBJ1-5; 7 bases match TRBD1. The CDR3 is made up of 13 amino acids. Germline CDR1 is MDHEN and CDR2 is SYDVKM. V lost 6 bases to trimming and J lost 9 bases; unmatched junction nucleotides: 8. This CDR3 reads CASRALQGPPQHF. The CDR3 DNA reads TGTGCCAGCAGAGCCCTACAGGGGCCGCCCCAGCATTTT.

The V gene is TRBV6-5, the J gene TRBJ2-4, with D possibly being TRBD1 (6 bases). V lost 6 bases to trimming and J lost 4 bases, with 16 bases between them. The CDR3 is 15 residues long. Germline CDR1 MNHEY, CDR2 SVGAGI. The DNA for the CDR3 is TGTGCCAGCAGCCGAAACAGGGACCCAAAAAACATTCAGTACTTC. Translating it yields CASSRNRDPKNIQYF.

The gene calls are TRBV7-5 and TRBJ1-5. TRBV7-5 is classified as a pseudogene. The CDR3 extends over 15 amino acids. The CDR3, as DNA: TGTGTCAGAAGCGCCCTGGGAGTTAGGATGGGGCCCCAGCATTTT. As protein: CVRSALGVRMGPQHF.

This clone turned up a few times. The genes are TRBV10-1 and TRBJ2-7; a weak D match, TRBD1 (6 bases). This CDR3 spans 14 amino acids. Per the germline V gene, CDR1 is WNHNN and CDR2 is SYGVQD (reference sequence). Trimming cost V 6 bases and J 5 bases, with 17 bases left between them. CDR3 region: CASSLTQGLDEQYF. The CDR3 DNA reads as TGCGCCAGCAGCTTGACTCAGGGGCTTGACGAGCAGTACTTC.